A few counts support the clone carrying this TCR beta chain. V dropped 4 bases and J dropped 1; count of bases not matched to a gene: 14. The CDR3 consists of 19 residues. CDR1 is MNHEY and CDR2 is SVGEGT in the germline V gene. Recruited during active infection, patients (from Seattle) were subsequently followed longitudinally. How the authors handled the data: Amplifying reference gene primers gave estimates of nucleated cell counts. Clones were sequenced by immunoSEQ multiplex PCR, and TCRdb holds only the in-frame ones, with some missing. V, J and clone size are taken as reported in that table, and D and trimming were inferred from the DNA itself. Of about 160,000 clones listed, approximately 87% are singletons. The sample is drawn from a study of blood T cell repertoires in COVID-19. As for the study in general: Sites across the United States, Italy and Spain contributed samples from acute and convalescent COVID-19. Sources were T cells, B-cell-depleted T cells, or PBMCs; the material itself was cDNA or gDNA.

The chain combines TRBV6-2 or TRBV6-3 with TRBJ1-5, with TRBD1 matching 9 bases. The source of this sequence is an older woman with COVID-19, enrolled during active disease. Sequences were obtained from peripheral blood. DNA for the CDR3: TGTGCCAGCAGTTCTCATGTCCTGGGACAGGGTGAAAGCAATCAGCCCCAGCATTTT. It specifies CASSSHVLGQGESNQPQHF.